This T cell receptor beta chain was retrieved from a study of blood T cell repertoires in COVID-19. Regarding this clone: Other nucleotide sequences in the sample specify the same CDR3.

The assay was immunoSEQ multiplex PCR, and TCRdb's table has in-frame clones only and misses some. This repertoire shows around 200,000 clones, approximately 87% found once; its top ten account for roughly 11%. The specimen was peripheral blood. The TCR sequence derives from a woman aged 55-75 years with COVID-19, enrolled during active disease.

In DNA form, the CDR3 reads TGTGCCAGCAGCTTGACAGGAGAGACCCAGTACTTC. Its protein product is CASSLTGETQYF. The gene calls are TRBV5-8 and TRBJ2-5; D perhaps matches TRBD1 (5 bases). Trimming stripped 1 base from V and 4 bases from J, with 5 bases between. The CDR3 sequence is 12 residues long. CDR1 and CDR2 from the germline V gene are SGHTS and YDEGEE.